The rows below give T cell receptor beta chains drawn from one sample of a study of blood T cells in healthy people across ages. TCRdb re-analysed the 5' RACE reads in MiXCR, keeping a single row per CDR3 protein. Of around 1.1 million distinct CDR3 sequences listed, more than 30% are singletons. The sample taken for sequencing was blood. These receptors originate from a man between 18 and 35 years old in good health. The CDR3 runs from the conserved cysteine through the conserved F or W. A D gene is named only where the DNA matches it firmly. Expanded clones get a size class; other rows say once, few or many, or leave the size out.

v_call: TRBV7-2
clone_size: -
d_call: -
j_call: TRBJ1-6
cdr3_aa: CASSLKVTYNSPLHF
cdr3_nt: TGTGCCAGCAGCTTAAAGGTCACTTATAATTCACCCCTCCACTTT

v_call: TRBV5-1
clone_size: -
d_call: -
j_call: TRBJ2-1
cdr3_aa: CASSSPIFSGVAEQFF
cdr3_nt: TGCGCCAGCAGCTCTCCTATCTTTAGTGGGGTAGCAGAGCAGTTCTTC

v_call: TRBV6-5
clone_size: -
d_call: TRBD2
j_call: TRBJ2-3
cdr3_aa: CANSYGNRAGVTDTQYF
cdr3_nt: TGTGCCAACAGTTACGGAAACAGAGCGGGGGTCACAGATACGCAGTATTTT

v_call: TRBV20-1
clone_size: -
d_call: -
j_call: TRBJ1-1
cdr3_aa: CSATSIKREAFF
cdr3_nt: TGCAGTGCTACCTCAATAAAACGTGAAGCTTTCTTT

v_call: TRBV6-1
clone_size: few
d_call: -
j_call: TRBJ2-1
cdr3_aa: CASKVDPGEQFF
cdr3_nt: TGTGCCAGCAAAGTAGACCCGGGTGAGCAGTTCTTC

v_call: TRBV6-5
clone_size: -
d_call: -
j_call: TRBJ1-5
cdr3_aa: CAGSSGNQPQHF
cdr3_nt: TGTGCCGGCAGTTCCGGCAATCAGCCCCAGCATTTT

v_call: TRBV9
clone_size: -
d_call: -
j_call: TRBJ1-2
cdr3_aa: CASSSYDSRTNICGYTF
cdr3_nt: TGTGCCAGCAGCTCCTACGACAGTCGGACTAATATCTGTGGCTACACCTTC

v_call: TRBV7-2
clone_size: many
d_call: -
j_call: TRBJ2-3
cdr3_aa: CASSLAGTQYF
cdr3_nt: TGTGCCAGCAGCTTAGCGGGTACGCAGTATTTT

v_call: TRBV6-2/TRBV6-3
clone_size: many
d_call: -
j_call: TRBJ2-3
cdr3_aa: CASSLPGHPTDTQYF
cdr3_nt: TGTGCCAGCAGCCTCCCGGGACATCCCACAGATACGCAGTATTTT

v_call: TRBV4-3
clone_size: -
d_call: -
j_call: TRBJ2-5
cdr3_aa: CASSQDRQQGQYF
cdr3_nt: TGCGCCAGCAGCCAAGATCGGCAACAGGGACAGTACTTC

v_call: TRBV20-1
clone_size: few
d_call: -
j_call: TRBJ2-7
cdr3_aa: CSAREAGLDEQYF
cdr3_nt: TGCAGTGCTAGAGAGGCAGGACTGGACGAGCAGTACTTC

v_call: TRBV20-1
clone_size: -
d_call: -
j_call: TRBJ2-5
cdr3_aa: CSAGQTVRETQYF
cdr3_nt: TGCAGTGCTGGACAGACAGTCAGGGAGACCCAGTACTTC

v_call: TRBV20-1
clone_size: few
d_call: -
j_call: TRBJ2-1
cdr3_aa: CSAIGRGYNEQFF
cdr3_nt: TGCAGTGCTATTGGCAGGGGCTACAATGAGCAGTTCTTC

v_call: TRBV2
clone_size: -
d_call: -
j_call: TRBJ1-1
cdr3_aa: CASSEGGQNTEAFF
cdr3_nt: TGTGCCAGCAGCGAAGGGGGACAGAACACTGAAGCTTTCTTT

v_call: TRBV5-1
clone_size: once
d_call: TRBD1
j_call: TRBJ1-4
cdr3_aa: CASRYGTGNEKLFF
cdr3_nt: TGCGCCAGCCGTTATGGGACAGGGAATGAAAAACTGTTTTTT

v_call: TRBV12-3/TRBV12-4
clone_size: -
d_call: TRBD1
j_call: TRBJ2-7
cdr3_aa: CASSSTGRTYEQYF
cdr3_nt: TGTGCCAGCAGTTCGACAGGGCGAACCTACGAGCAGTACTTC

v_call: TRBV28
clone_size: many
d_call: -
j_call: TRBJ1-2
cdr3_aa: CASSSRTAIIRGYGYTF
cdr3_nt: TGTGCCAGCAGTTCCCGGACGGCAATAATAAGAGGCTATGGCTACACCTTC

v_call: TRBV20-1
clone_size: few
d_call: -
j_call: TRBJ2-2
cdr3_aa: CSAIDRTTNTGELFF
cdr3_nt: TGCAGTGCTATTGACAGGACAACGAACACCGGGGAGCTGTTTTTT

v_call: TRBV10-3
clone_size: few
d_call: -
j_call: TRBJ1-5
cdr3_aa: CAISDEVNQPQHF
cdr3_nt: TGTGCCATCAGTGATGAGGTCAATCAGCCCCAGCATTTT

v_call: TRBV27
clone_size: few
d_call: -
j_call: TRBJ2-3
cdr3_aa: CASSFRSALGTTQYF
cdr3_nt: TGTGCCAGCAGTTTCCGCTCCGCCCTGGGGACTACGCAGTATTTT

v_call: TRBV5-7
clone_size: few
d_call: TRBD1
j_call: TRBJ2-3
cdr3_aa: CASSRTQQGASTDTQYF
cdr3_nt: TGTGCCAGCAGCAGAACTCAACAGGGGGCGTCGACAGATACGCAGTATTTT